Listed below are T cell receptor beta chains from one sample, sequenced in a study of shared T cell receptors in the human thymus. The protocol was immunoSEQ multiplex PCR, while the TCRdb copy is restricted to in-frame clones and leaves out a portion. The sample includes hundreds of thousands of clones, around nine tenths of them seen just once. This sample was shared with a second study, whose subject was human thymus T cells.

Sequenced: thymocytes. Source of these receptors: a boy less than two years old with a congenital heart defect. The CDR3 runs from the conserved cysteine through the conserved F or W. D genes are given only for firm matches.

D: TRBD1
V: TRBV4-2
J: TRBJ2-7
DNA: TGTGCCAGCAGCCGGGGGACAGGGTACAGCGAGCAGTACTTC
CDR3: CASSRGTGYSEQYF

D: TRBD1
V: TRBV7-2
J: TRBJ2-7
DNA: TGTGCCAGCAGCTTAAGGACAGGGGGCAACGAGCAGTACTTC
CDR3: CASSLRTGGNEQYF

D: TRBD1
V: TRBV6-6
J: TRBJ1-2
DNA: TGTGCCAGCAGCCCCGACAGGGGGAAGGCTAACTATGGCTACACCTTC
CDR3: CASSPDRGKANYGYTF

D: -
V: TRBV15
J: TRBJ1-5
DNA: TGTGCCACCAGCAGTCCTCGGGGGGGGAATCAGCCCCAGCATTTT
CDR3: CATSSPRGGNQPQHF

D: -
V: TRBV11-2
J: TRBJ2-1
DNA: TGTGCCAGCAGCCCCCACCTGGATCTAGCCGCTCGAGCGAATGAGCAGTTCTTC
CDR3: CASSPHLDLAARANEQFF

D: TRBD2
V: TRBV5-1
J: TRBJ2-7
DNA: TGCGCCAGCAGCAACCCGTCTAGCGGGAGTAAGGTCTCCTACGAGCAGTACTTC
CDR3: CASSNPSSGSKVSYEQYF

D: -
V: TRBV29-1
J: TRBJ1-1
DNA: TGCAGCGTTGAGGCCCGGAACACTGAAGCTTTCTTT
CDR3: CSVEARNTEAFF

D: TRBD2
V: TRBV27
J: TRBJ2-7
DNA: TGTGCCAGCAGTTCGTCTAGCGGGAGGGTCCACGAGCAGTACTTC
CDR3: CASSSSSGRVHEQYF

D: -
V: TRBV11-3
J: TRBJ2-2
DNA: TGTGCCAGCAGCTTAGATCCCCCTAGTTGGACCGGGGAGCTGTTTTTT
CDR3: CASSLDPPSWTGELFF

D: TRBD2
V: TRBV11-2
J: TRBJ2-7
DNA: TGTGCCAGCAGCTTAGGCGTCCTGACTAGCGGAAGCTCCTACGAGCAGTACTTC
CDR3: CASSLGVLTSGSSYEQYF

D: -
V: TRBV10-2
J: TRBJ2-3
DNA: TGCGCCACCAAGAGCCAGGTGTGGTCGGGCACAGATACGCAGTATTTT
CDR3: CATKSQVWSGTDTQYF